This T cell receptor (beta chain) came from a study of T cell changes during pregnancy in multiple sclerosis. Trimming took off 4 bases at V and 4 bases at J, with 4 bases between the two ends. Germline loops: CDR1 MNHEY, CDR2 SVGAGI. This CDR3 is built from 11 residues. Only in-frame clones appear in the TCRdb table, and some are missing; sequencing was by immunoSEQ multiplex PCR. In the table there are about 89,000 clones, approximately 90% of which are singletons. The specimen was peripheral blood, collected after pregnancy. The sequence was obtained from a female donor in good health, enrolled as a control in a pregnancy study. This rearrangement joins TRBV6-5 to TRBJ2-5; unclear D gene. The CDR3 spells CASSSLETQYF. The CDR3 DNA reads as TGTGCCAGCAGTTCCCTAGAGACCCAGTACTTC.